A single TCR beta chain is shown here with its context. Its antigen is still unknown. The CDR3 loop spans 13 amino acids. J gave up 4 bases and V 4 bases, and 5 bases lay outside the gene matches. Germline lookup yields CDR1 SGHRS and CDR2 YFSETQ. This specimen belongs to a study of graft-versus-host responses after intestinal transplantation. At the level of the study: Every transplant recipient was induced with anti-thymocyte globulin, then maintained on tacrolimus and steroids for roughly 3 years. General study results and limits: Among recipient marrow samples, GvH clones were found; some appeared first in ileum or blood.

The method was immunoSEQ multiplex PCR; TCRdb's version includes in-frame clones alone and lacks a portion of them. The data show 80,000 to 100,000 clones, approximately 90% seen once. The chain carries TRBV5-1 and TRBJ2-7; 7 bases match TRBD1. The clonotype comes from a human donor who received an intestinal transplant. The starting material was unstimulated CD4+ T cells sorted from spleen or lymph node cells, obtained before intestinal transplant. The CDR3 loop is CASSSRQGYEQYF. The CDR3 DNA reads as TGCGCCAGCAGCAGCAGACAGGGTTACGAGCAGTACTTC. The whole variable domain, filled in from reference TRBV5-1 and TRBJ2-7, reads KAGVTQTPRYLIKTRGQQVTLSCSPISGHRSVSWYQQTPGQGLQFLFEYFSETQRNKGNFPGRFSGRQFSNSRSEMNVSTLELGDSALYLCASSSRQGYEQYFGPGTRLTVT.